This T cell receptor (beta chain) was recovered during a study of blood T cell repertoires in COVID-19. Study information: Samples of COVID-19 (acute and convalescent) were obtained from the United States, Italy and Spain.

Original analysis: By means of reference gene primer amplification, nucleated cell counts were estimated. Here immunoSEQ multiplex PCR was the method, and the copy in TCRdb shows in-frame clones only, minus some. D and trimming were read from the DNA, whereas the V and J calls and clone size are those reported in that table. Of roughly 50,000 clones listed, 70% to 90% are singletons. Germline V gives CDR1 SEHNR, CDR2 FQNEAQ (reference sequence). Germline trimming cut 5 bases from V and 1 base from J; bases unmatched to any gene: 7. This CDR3 has 16 amino acids. The sequence was collected from a woman older than 75 with COVID-19, enrolled during active disease. The sequenced sample was peripheral blood. The rearrangement uses TRBV7-9 and TRBJ2-7, with TRBD1 matching 11 bases. CDR3: CASSRTGGAGSYEQYF. CDR3 bases: TGTGCCAGCAGCCGGACAGGGGGCGCCGGGTCCTACGAGCAGTACTTC.